This TCR beta chain was documented in a study of identical twins. Study-wide findings and caveats: Memory repertoires lacked the insertion deficit that abundant cord blood beta clonotypes showed.

Template switching added a universal primer site; cDNA carried unique molecular identifiers. MiXCR was run by TCRdb on the 5' RACE reads, yielding one entry per CDR3 protein. The sample has about 920,000 distinct CDR3 sequences; 10% to 15% are singletons. This clonotype was observed a few times. No antigen is known for it. The junction had 8 bases not matched to a gene; V was cut back by 4 bases and J by 3 bases. The V gene's germline CDR1 is KGHSH and CDR2 LQKENI. This CDR3 has 17 residues. The sample was also linked to a second study, of yellow fever vaccine responses in identical twins. As that report states: Reportedly, the response of twins' T cells to the vaccine seemed partly convergent, partly personalized.

This chain uses TRBV18 with TRBJ2-1; 11 positions agree with TRBD2. Sequencing was carried out using PBMCs. This TCR was sampled from a woman younger than 30 in good health. CDR3 in DNA: TGTGCCAGCTCACTAGCGGGAGGGAGATCCCTCTACAATGAGCAGTTCTTC. Amino acids: CASSLAGGRSLYNEQFF. Combining the CDR3 with reference TRBV18 and TRBJ2-1 gives the whole variable domain NAGVMQNPRHLVRRRGQEARLRCSPMKGHSHVYWYRQLPEEGLKFMVYLQKENIIDESGMPKERFSAEFPKEGPSILRIQQVVRGDSAAYFCASSLAGGRSLYNEQFFGPGTRLTVL.